These 29 T cell receptor beta chains originate from one sample sequenced in a study of T cell changes during pregnancy in multiple sclerosis. Measured with immunoSEQ multiplex PCR; TCRdb has only the in-frame clones, and not every one. Of roughly 46,000 clones in the sample, nearly 95% were seen once. The sample consisted of peripheral blood, taken in the third trimester of pregnancy. All receptors come from a female donor with multiple sclerosis, enrolled in a pregnancy study.

This sequence joins TRBV7-3 and TRBJ1-1, with D possibly TRBD1 on 5 matching bases. V was cut by 2 bases and J by 5 bases, with 12 bases left in between. The germline V gene has CDR1 SGHTA and CDR2 FQGTGA. The CDR3 totals 14 residues. CDR3 loop: CASSLHGGGTEAFF. The CDR3 region has the DNA TGTGCCAGCAGCTTACATGGGGGGGGGACTGAAGCTTTCTTT.

V is TRBV5-1 and J is TRBJ2-7, with D tentatively TRBD2 (6 bases). The CDR3 runs 14 residues. The germline gives CDR1 SGHRS, CDR2 YFSETQ. With 2 bases removed from V and 10 bases from J, the gap between germline ends came to 19 bases. The CDR3 protein is CASSFGWDSEGQYF. In nucleotides, the CDR3 is TGCGCCAGCAGCTTCGGCTGGGACTCCGAGGGCCAGTACTTC.

V usage is TRBV29-1 and J usage is TRBJ2-7; 12 nucleotides line up with TRBD2. The CDR3 runs to 15 residues. Germline lookup yields CDR1 SQVTM and CDR2 ANQGSEA. V shed 4 bases, J shed 2 bases, and the junction held 6 bases outside the gene matches. The CDR3 loop is CSVAPLAGGPYEQYF. CDR3 bases: TGCAGCGTTGCCCCTCTAGCGGGAGGGCCCTACGAGCAGTACTTC.

This chain links TRBV7-2 with TRBJ2-5, with a weak D call TRBD2 (5 bases). CDR3 length equals 14 residues. CDR1 and CDR2 from the germline V gene are SGHTA and FQGNSA. Trimming took off 5 bases at V and 5 bases at J, with 15 bases between the two ends. CDR3 protein: CASSQTGEKETQYF. The CDR3 DNA sequence: TGTGCCAGCAGCCAAACCGGGGAGAAGGAGACCCAGTACTTC.

Here the CDR3 DNA reads TGTGCCAGCCGGCCCAGGGATAATGAAAAACTGTTTTTT. Encoded protein: CASRPRDNEKLFF. The chain joins TRBV28 to TRBJ1-4; TRBD1 might be the D (5 bases). The CDR3 consists of 13 residues. With 8 bases removed from V and 4 bases from J, the gap between germline ends came to 11 bases. Germline V gives CDR1 MDHEN, CDR2 SYDVKM. Drawing the rest from reference TRBV28 and TRBJ1-4, the complete variable domain is DVKVTQSSRYLVKRTGEKVFLECVQDMDHENMFWYRQDPGLGLRLIYFSYDVKMKEKGDIPEGYSVSREKKERFSLILESASTNQTSMYLCASRPRDNEKLFFGSGTQLSVL.

V and J are TRBV11-2 and TRBJ2-7, with D uncertain. CDR1 and CDR2 from the germline V gene are SGHAT and FQNNGV. V lost 0 bases and J lost 5, with 14 bases in between. This CDR3 is built from 15 residues. CDR3 sequence (DNA): TGTGCCAGCAGCTTAGATGACCTAGAATGGGACGAGCAGTACTTC. Protein: CASSLDDLEWDEQYF. Together with reference TRBV11-2 and TRBJ2-7, the CDR3 gives the full variable domain: EAGVAQSPRYKIIEKRQSVAFWCNPISGHATLYWYQQILGQGPKLLIQFQNNGVVDDSQLPKDRFSAERLKGVDSTLKIQPAKLEDSAVYLCASSLDDLEWDEQYFGPGTRLTVT.

The chain joins TRBV28 to TRBJ2-7, with 10 bases lining up with TRBD2. J was trimmed by 6 bases and V by 5 bases; bases with no gene match: 4. The CDR3 is 13 residues long. In germline, CDR1 is MDHEN, CDR2 SYDVKM. CDR3 coding DNA: TGTGCCAGCAGTGCTAGCGGGAGTCGCGAGCAGTACTTC. Its translation: CASSASGSREQYF.

This chain joins TRBV11-3 and TRBJ2-1; perhaps TRBD2 as D (6 bases). V was clipped by 6 bases and J by 8 bases, with 14 bases between them. This CDR3 spans 13 amino acids. Germline-derived CDR1 and CDR2 are SGHNT and YENEEA. CDR3 nucleotides: TGTGCCAGCAGTGACCCCGGGAGTGATGAGCAGTTCTTC. Translating gives CASSDPGSDEQFF.

The chain links TRBV7-2 to TRBJ2-5; 12 nucleotides line up with TRBD2. Germline CDR1 is SGHTA and CDR2 is FQGNSA. CDR3 length equals 18 residues. J gave up 5 bases and V 9 bases, and 19 bases lay outside the gene matches. The CDR3 nucleotides read TGTGCCAGTAGCCAAATGCGTCCACTAGCGGGAGGTTATGAGACCCAGTACTTC. This encodes CASSQMRPLAGGYETQYF.

V usage is TRBV2 and J usage is TRBJ2-5; D perhaps matches TRBD1 (6 bases). The length of the CDR3 is 13 residues. V was cut by 2 bases and J by 5 bases, with 9 bases left in between. Germline V CDR1 and CDR2: SNHLY, FYNNEI. Written as DNA, the CDR3 is TGTGCCAGCAGTGAACAGGGGACGGAGACCCAGTACTTC. It translates to CASSEQGTETQYF.

The chain joins TRBV7-9 to TRBJ2-1; 8 nucleotides align to TRBD2. This CDR3 has 14 residues. V was clipped by 5 bases and J by 9 bases; unmatched bases: 9. Per the germline V gene, CDR1 is SEHNR and CDR2 is FQNEAQ (reference sequence). The CDR3 loop is CASSQAGGWGEQFF. In DNA form, the CDR3 reads TGTGCCAGCAGCCAGGCGGGAGGCTGGGGTGAGCAGTTCTTC.

The gene calls are TRBV4-3 and TRBJ2-5; TRBD1 aligns across 7 bases. The CDR3 sequence is 16 residues long. CDR1 LGHNA and CDR2 YSLEER come from the germline V gene. Unmatched junction bases numbered 9, after V lost 1 base and J lost 4 bases. The CDR3 DNA reads TGCGCCAGCAGCCAAGTATCACAGGGGATTCCAGAGACCCAGTACTTC. Translating it yields CASSQVSQGIPETQYF.

V and J are TRBV5-4 and TRBJ2-7; D may be TRBD1 (6 bases). The CDR3 length is 15 residues. Trimming took off 4 bases at V and 2 bases at J, with 16 bases between the two ends. The germline gives CDR1 SGHNT, CDR2 YYREEE (reference sequence). CDR3 nucleotides: TGTGCCAGCAGCGAGGGACAAGAAACCCCCTACGAGCAGTACTTC. Translated, it gives CASSEGQETPYEQYF.

The V gene is TRBV25-1, the J gene TRBJ2-7, with 14 bases matching TRBD2. CDR3 length equals 16 residues. Germline CDR1 and CDR2: MGHDK and SYGVNS. The V and J ends lost 1 base and 7 bases, in that order; junction bases with no gene match: 6. CDR3 in DNA: TGTGCCAGCAGTGAATCCGGGACTAGCGGGGGCCGAGAGCAGTACTTC. This translates into CASSESGTSGGREQYF.

This chain links TRBV10-2 with TRBJ2-4; D possibly corresponds to TRBD2 (6 bases). Trimming removed 6 bases from V and 0 bases from J, with 6 bases in between. The germline CDR1 and CDR2 sequences are WSHSY and SAAADI. The CDR3 spans 13 residues. The CDR3 DNA is TGCGCCAGCAGGGGACTAGCCAAAAACATTCAGTACTTC. This sequence encodes CASRGLAKNIQYF.

This rearrangement joins TRBV28 to TRBJ2-7; D ambiguous. The germline V gene encodes CDR1 MDHEN and CDR2 SYDVKM. The CDR3 has 14 residues. V lost 2 bases to trimming and J lost 0 bases, with 8 bases between them. The CDR3 reads CASSLVSNSYEQYF. The CDR3, as DNA: TGTGCCAGCAGTTTAGTTAGTAACTCCTACGAGCAGTACTTC.

This sequence joins TRBV19 and TRBJ2-2, with 9 nucleotides matching TRBD2. With 3 bases clipped from V and 5 bases from J, the junction kept 7 bases outside the gene matches. CDR3 length: 16 amino acids. CDR1 is LNHDA, CDR2 SQIVND, per germline (reference sequence). CDR3 protein: CASSMRLAGYTGELFF. In DNA, the CDR3 is TGTGCCAGTAGTATGCGGCTAGCGGGATATACCGGGGAGCTGTTTTTT.

V is TRBV18 and J is TRBJ2-5, with TRBD1 identical over 8 bases. Per the germline V gene, CDR1 is KGHSH and CDR2 is LQKENI. The CDR3 totals 16 residues. V lost 4 bases, J lost 3 bases, and 10 bases stayed unmatched. The CDR3, as DNA: TGTGCCAGCTCACGATTAACGGGACAGGCAGAAGAGACCCAGTACTTC. As protein: CASSRLTGQAEETQYF.

V usage is TRBV29-1 and J usage is TRBJ2-7, with 11 positions matching TRBD2. The CDR3 has 14 amino acids. Germline loops: CDR1 SQVTM, CDR2 ANQGSEA. Germline trimming cut 6 bases from V and 8 bases from J; bases unmatched to any gene: 12. The CDR3 is CSVSPGLAVKKQYF. CDR3 nucleotide sequence: TGCAGCGTCAGTCCGGGACTAGCGGTCAAAAAGCAGTACTTC.

The J gene is TRBJ2-5, the V gene TRBV5-1; a weak D match, TRBD1 (5 bases). Germline assignment: CDR1 SGHRS and CDR2 YFSETQ. Trimming removed 4 bases from V and 3 bases from J, with 10 bases in between. This CDR3 region has 13 residues. The CDR3 loop reads CASSGRREETQYF. The CDR3 coding sequence is TGCGCCAGCAGCGGACGCAGGGAAGAGACCCAGTACTTC.

The V gene is TRBV6-5, the J gene TRBJ2-1; 8 bases align to TRBD1. Germline CDR1 MNHEY, CDR2 SVGAGI. The V and J ends lost 8 bases and 5 bases, in that order; junction bases with no gene match: 8. The CDR3 covers 14 residues. In nucleotides, the CDR3 is TGTGCCAGCGCGACTGGGACAGGCCACAATGAGCAGTTCTTC. It codes for CASATGTGHNEQFF.

CDR3 sequence: CSVGVGVGEQYF. The CDR3 DNA is TGCAGCGTTGGGGTCGGGGTGGGGGAGCAGTACTTC. The gene calls are TRBV29-1 and TRBJ2-7; D might be TRBD2 (5 bases). The CDR3 extends over 12 amino acids. The V end lost 4 bases, the J end lost 7 bases, and 14 bases lay between the germline ends. Germline CDR1 is SQVTM and CDR2 is ANQGSEA.

V and J are TRBV7-8 and TRBJ1-3, with a tentative D call TRBD1 (5 bases). V gave up 1 base and J gave up 4 bases, with 11 bases separating them. The CDR3 length is 15 residues. Germline CDR1 is SGHVS and CDR2 is FQNEAQ. The CDR3 nucleotides read TGTGCCAGCAGCTTAGGAATGGGGCAGGGAAACACCATATATTTT. Amino acids: CASSLGMGQGNTIYF.

The V and J genes are TRBV5-6 and TRBJ2-7; 7 positions agree with TRBD1. The germline gives CDR1 SGHDT, CDR2 YYEEEE. Trimming took 0 bases from V and 3 from J; bases not matched to a gene: 9. The CDR3 totals 16 residues. This chain's CDR3 is CASSLAGKGAIYEQYF. The CDR3 DNA reads TGTGCCAGCAGCTTGGCTGGAAAGGGGGCCATCTACGAGCAGTACTTC.

The V and J genes are TRBV28 and TRBJ1-1; D unresolved. V lost 2 bases, J lost 1 base, and 8 bases lay in between. This CDR3 region has 14 residues. Germline assignment: CDR1 MDHEN and CDR2 SYDVKM. CDR3 DNA: TGTGCCAGCAGTTTAGGTAGAAAGAACACTGAAGCTTTCTTT. It specifies CASSLGRKNTEAFF.

The rearrangement uses TRBV29-1 and TRBJ2-2; 13 nucleotides line up with TRBD2. The ends lost 4 bases at V and 5 bases at J; junction bases unmatched: 1. The CDR3 is 14 residues long. CDR1 and CDR2 (germline): SQVTM, ANQGSEA. CDR3 loop: CSVGGLAGTGELFF. The CDR3 coding sequence is TGCAGCGTTGGGGGACTAGCGGGAACCGGGGAGCTGTTTTTT.

This clone was counted a single time. The V call is TRBV2, the J call TRBJ2-7; 7 nucleotides line up with TRBD2. Germline loops: CDR1 SNHLY, CDR2 FYNNEI. With V trimmed by 7 bases and J by 5 bases, 11 bases remained unmatched. The CDR3 length is 14 residues. The CDR3 DNA follows: TGTGCCAGCATTCGACTAGCCAGGGTAGACGAGCAGTACTTC. This codes for CASIRLARVDEQYF.

V gene TRBV27 combines with J gene TRBJ2-1; 10 bases line up with TRBD1. Germline V gene sequence: CDR1 MNHEY, CDR2 SMNVEV (reference sequence). The junction had 5 bases not matched to a gene; V was cut back by 3 bases and J by 6 bases. The CDR3 extends over 15 amino acids. The CDR3 is CASSFSGQGRNEQFF. DNA of the CDR3: TGTGCCAGCAGTTTTTCGGGACAGGGGCGCAATGAGCAGTTCTTC.

V usage is TRBV30 and J usage is TRBJ2-7; 8 nucleotides match TRBD1. J gave up 5 bases and V 0 bases, and 3 bases lay outside the gene matches. Germline V CDR1 and CDR2: GTSNPN, SVGIG (reference sequence). The CDR3 runs to 13 residues. The CDR3 DNA follows: TGTGCCTGGAGTGTAGACAGGGGTCACGAGCAGTACTTC. Protein sequence: CAWSVDRGHEQYF.